The 15 T cell receptor beta chains presented below share a single source sample, sequenced in a study of response to subunit inactivated influenza vaccine. One entry per CDR3 protein results from TCRdb running MiXCR on the RT-PCR reads. The profile shows 500,000 to 550,000 distinct CDR3 sequences, under 30% of them singletons. The data were also submitted as part of a second study, on T cells expressing NK-cell markers. As that report states: Researchers built TCR beta cDNA using 5'RACE template switching with UMIs.

Sample: CD4+ T cells sorted from PBMCs, taken 12 days after vaccination. The receptors were sampled from a man between 50 and 59 years old who received an inactivated influenza vaccine.

This chain uses TRBV11-2 with TRBJ2-3; D is ambiguous. The V gene lost 5 bases and the J gene lost 0 bases, with 9 bases spanning the gap. Looked up from germline, CDR1 is SGHAT and CDR2 is FQNNGV. There are 14 residues in the CDR3. The DNA for the CDR3 is TGTGCCAGCAGCGAACAGCATAGCACAGATACGCAGTATTTT. Translating gives CASSEQHSTDTQYF. Filled out from reference TRBV11-2 and TRBJ2-3, the complete variable domain reads EAGVAQSPRYKIIEKRQSVAFWCNPISGHATLYWYQQILGQGPKLLIQFQNNGVVDDSQLPKDRFSAERLKGVDSTLKIQPAKLEDSAVYLCASSEQHSTDTQYFGPGTRLTVL.

There are a few counts of this clonotype. This rearrangement joins TRBV5-1 to TRBJ2-1, with TRBD2 matching 11 bases. V lost 6 bases, J lost 4 bases, and 6 bases stayed unmatched. Germline lookup yields CDR1 SGHRS and CDR2 YFSETQ. This CDR3 comprises 15 residues. The CDR3 loop reads CASNSGTSGYNEQFF. The CDR3 nucleotides are TGCGCCAGCAACTCCGGGACTAGCGGATACAATGAGCAGTTCTTC.

This clonotype came up a few times. The chain recombines TRBV5-5 with TRBJ2-1; no clear D. Germline CDR1 reads SGHKS; CDR2 reads YYEKEE (reference sequence). The CDR3 loop spans 11 amino acids. V was trimmed by 4 bases and J by 9 bases, leaving 8 bases between them. The CDR3 sequence is CASSPLTEQFF. In DNA, the CDR3 is TGTGCCAGCAGCCCTTTGACTGAGCAGTTCTTC.

The chain couples TRBV3-1 to TRBJ1-4, with 8 bases that match TRBD1. Trimming removed 5 bases from V and 8 bases from J; junction bases left unmatched: 10. CDR3 size: 15 residues. Germline CDR1 LGHDT, CDR2 YNNKEL (reference sequence). The CDR3 reads CASSALGQAVEKLFF. The CDR3 nucleotides are TGTGCCAGCAGCGCATTGGGACAGGCGGTGGAAAAACTGTTTTTT.

The chain recombines TRBV3-1 with TRBJ1-5; D gene uncertain. The germline V gene encodes CDR1 LGHDT and CDR2 YNNKEL (reference sequence). Trimming shortened V by 2 bases and J by 3 bases, and 5 bases separated the two germline ends. The CDR3 has 13 amino acids. CDR3: CASSQFVNQPQHF. The CDR3 DNA reads TGTGCCAGCAGCCAATTTGTCAATCAGCCCCAGCATTTT.

In regard to this clonotype: One junction end disagrees with the germline gene, perhaps due to a read error. This chain links TRBV7-7 with TRBJ2-3; 8 bases line up with TRBD2. Germline CDR1 SSHAT, CDR2 FNYEAQ (reference sequence). The CDR3 sequence is 14 residues long. CDR3: CASSSGLETDTQYF. CDR3 DNA sequence: TGTGCTAGCAGCTCGGGACTAGAGACAGATACGCAGTATTTT.

This clonotype was detected only a few times. V is TRBV3-1 and J is TRBJ2-5; a weak D match, TRBD1 (5 bases). The germline V and J ends were trimmed by 5 bases and 4 bases, with 23 bases remaining between them. This CDR3 comprises 17 residues. Germline V lookup: CDR1 LGHDT, CDR2 YNNKEL (reference sequence). The CDR3 DNA is TGTGCCAGCAGCAGATATCCCAAGGGCCAAAGGGGAGAGACCCAGTACTTC. Amino acid sequence: CASSRYPKGQRGETQYF.

This clonotype has a handful of counts. This chain links TRBV19 with TRBJ2-7; D possibly matches TRBD1 or TRBD2 (5 bases each). The CDR3 loop spans 15 amino acids. Looked up from germline, CDR1 is LNHDA and CDR2 is SQIVND (reference sequence). V was shortened by 3 bases and J by 7 bases, with 19 bases between the two germline ends. CDR3 nucleotides: TGTGCCAGTAGTATGGGGGATGTTTGGGCGGAGGAGCAGTACTTC. Translation: CASSMGDVWAEEQYF.

The sample holds a few counts of this clonotype. The chain links TRBV7-9 to TRBJ2-5; D tentatively fits TRBD1 or TRBD2 (6 bases each). This CDR3 is 14 amino acids long. Trimming pared 6 bases from V and 4 bases from J, leaving 15 bases between. Germline V gene sequence: CDR1 SEHNR, CDR2 FQNEAQ (reference sequence). In DNA, the CDR3 is TGTGCCAGCAGGCCCAGGAGGGGGGCAGAGACCCAGTACTTC. Translated: CASRPRRGAETQYF.

The chain combines TRBV14 with TRBJ2-7; D gene uncertain. With 0 bases removed from V and 7 bases from J, the gap between germline ends came to 10 bases. CDR3 length: 13 amino acids. The V gene's germline CDR1 is SGHDN and CDR2 FVKESK. The CDR3, as DNA: TGTGCCAGCAGCCAAGATTGGGCAACTGAGCAGTACTTC. It encodes CASSQDWATEQYF.

This clonotype was observed a few times. The V and J genes are TRBV7-2 and TRBJ2-1, with 9 positions matching TRBD1. Germline V CDR1 and CDR2: SGHTA, FQGNSA. The CDR3 sequence is 15 residues long. V was pared by 5 bases and J by 3 bases, with 5 bases of the junction left unmatched. The CDR3 region has the DNA TGTGCCAGCAGCGCGGACAGGGGTTACTACAATGAGCAGTTCTTC. As protein: CASSADRGYYNEQFF.

This clonotype showed up just a few times. The J gene is TRBJ1-2, the V gene TRBV20-1; TRBD1 might be the D (6 bases). The CDR3 has 11 amino acids. V lost 6 bases, J lost 4 bases, and 9 bases lay in between. Germline loops: CDR1 DFQATT, CDR2 SNEGSKA (reference sequence). The CDR3 is CSAIRGYGYTF. Here the CDR3 DNA reads TGCAGTGCCATCAGGGGCTATGGCTACACCTTC.

The rearrangement joins TRBV6-5 to TRBJ2-7, with D unclear. The CDR3 has 15 amino acids. Germline V gene lookup returns CDR1 MNHEY and CDR2 SVGAGI. Trimming stripped 2 bases from V and 8 bases from J, with 19 bases between. The CDR3 loop is CASSYGPGPEAKQYF. Written as DNA, the CDR3 is TGTGCCAGCAGTTACGGTCCGGGCCCCGAGGCTAAGCAGTACTTC.

The chain carries TRBV5-1 and TRBJ1-4; tentatively, D is TRBD1 (5 bases). The V gene's germline CDR1 is SGHRS and CDR2 YFSETQ. Trimming stripped 4 bases from V and 5 bases from J, with 12 bases between. This CDR3 is 14 amino acids long. The CDR3 coding sequence is TGCGCCAGCAGCATATCAGGGTTAAATGAAAAACTGTTTTTT. This sequence encodes CASSISGLNEKLFF.

The chain recombines TRBV20-1 with TRBJ2-3; tentatively, D is TRBD2 (5 bases). V was clipped by 3 bases and J by 0 bases, with 13 bases between them. Germline V gene data show CDR1 as DFQATT and CDR2 as SNEGSKA (reference sequence). CDR3 size: 15 residues. The CDR3 is CSASSLAESTDTQYF. CDR3 nucleotide sequence: TGCAGTGCTAGTTCGCTAGCAGAGAGCACAGATACGCAGTATTTT.